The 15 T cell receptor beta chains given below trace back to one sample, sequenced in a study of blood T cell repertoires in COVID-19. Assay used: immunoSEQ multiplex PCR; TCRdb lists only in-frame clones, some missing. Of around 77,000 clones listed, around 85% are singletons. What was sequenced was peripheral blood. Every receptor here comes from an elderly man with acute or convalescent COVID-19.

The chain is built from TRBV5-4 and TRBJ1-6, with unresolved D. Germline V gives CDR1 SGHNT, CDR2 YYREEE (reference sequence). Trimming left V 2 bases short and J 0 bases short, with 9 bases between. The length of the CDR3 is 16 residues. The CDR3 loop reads CASSFLEDSYNSPLHF. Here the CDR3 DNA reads TGTGCCAGCAGCTTTCTGGAGGACTCCTATAATTCACCCCTCCACTTT.

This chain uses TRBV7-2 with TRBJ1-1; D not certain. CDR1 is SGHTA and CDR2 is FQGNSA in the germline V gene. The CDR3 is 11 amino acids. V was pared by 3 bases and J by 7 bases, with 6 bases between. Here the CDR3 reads CASSFADEAFF. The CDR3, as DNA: TGTGCCAGCAGCTTTGCAGATGAAGCTTTCTTT.

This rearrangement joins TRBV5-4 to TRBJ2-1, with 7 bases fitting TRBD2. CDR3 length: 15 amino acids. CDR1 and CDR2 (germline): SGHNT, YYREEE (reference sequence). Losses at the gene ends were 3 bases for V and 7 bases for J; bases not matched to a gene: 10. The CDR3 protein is CASSSAGSPANEQFF. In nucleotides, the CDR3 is TGTGCCAGCAGCTCAGCGGGGTCTCCCGCAAATGAGCAGTTCTTC.

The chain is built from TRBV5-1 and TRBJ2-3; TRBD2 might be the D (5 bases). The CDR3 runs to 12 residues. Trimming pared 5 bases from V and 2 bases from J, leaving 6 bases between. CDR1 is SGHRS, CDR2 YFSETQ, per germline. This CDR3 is CASSRDTDTQYF. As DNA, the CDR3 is TGCGCCAGCAGTCGGGACACAGATACGCAGTATTTT.

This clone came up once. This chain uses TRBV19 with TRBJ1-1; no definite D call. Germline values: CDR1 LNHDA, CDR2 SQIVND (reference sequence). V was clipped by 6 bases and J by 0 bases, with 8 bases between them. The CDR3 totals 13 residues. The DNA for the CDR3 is TGTGCCAGTAGGGGCCAGATGAACACTGAAGCTTTCTTT. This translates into CASRGQMNTEAFF.

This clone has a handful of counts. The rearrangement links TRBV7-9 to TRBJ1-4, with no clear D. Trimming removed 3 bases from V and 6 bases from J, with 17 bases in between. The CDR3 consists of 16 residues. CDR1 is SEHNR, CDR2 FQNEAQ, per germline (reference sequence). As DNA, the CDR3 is TGTGCCAGCAGCTTTCTTCCTGGGCAGGCTGATGAAAAACTGTTTTTT. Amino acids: CASSFLPGQADEKLFF.

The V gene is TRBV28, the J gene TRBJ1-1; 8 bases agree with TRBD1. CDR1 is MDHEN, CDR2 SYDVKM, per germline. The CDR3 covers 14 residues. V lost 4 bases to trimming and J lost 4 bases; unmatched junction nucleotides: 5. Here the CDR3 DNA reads TGTGCCAGCAGTTCCGGACAGGGCGGCACTGAAGCTTTCTTT. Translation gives CASSSGQGGTEAFF. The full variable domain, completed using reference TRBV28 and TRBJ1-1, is DVKVTQSSRYLVKRTGEKVFLECVQDMDHENMFWYRQDPGLGLRLIYFSYDVKMKEKGDIPEGYSVSREKKERFSLILESASTNQTSMYLCASSSGQGGTEAFFGQGTRLTVV.

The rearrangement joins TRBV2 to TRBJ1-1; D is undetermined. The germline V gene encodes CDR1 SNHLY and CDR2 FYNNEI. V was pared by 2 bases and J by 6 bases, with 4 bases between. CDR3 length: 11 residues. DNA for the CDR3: TGTGCCAGCAGTGAAAGCTCTGAAGCTTTCTTT. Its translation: CASSESSEAFF.

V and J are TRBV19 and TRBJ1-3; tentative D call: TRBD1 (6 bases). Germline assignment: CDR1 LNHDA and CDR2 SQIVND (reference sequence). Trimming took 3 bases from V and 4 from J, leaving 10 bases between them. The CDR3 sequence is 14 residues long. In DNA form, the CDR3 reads TGTGCCAGTAGTATTCAGGGGCTCGGAAACACCATATATTTT. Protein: CASSIQGLGNTIYF.

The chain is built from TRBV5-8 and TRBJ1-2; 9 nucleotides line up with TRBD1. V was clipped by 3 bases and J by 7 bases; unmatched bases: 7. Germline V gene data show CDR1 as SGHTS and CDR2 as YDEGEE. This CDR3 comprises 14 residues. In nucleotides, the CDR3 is TGTGCCAGCAGCTCCACCCGGGACAGGGCTGGCTACACCTTC. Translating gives CASSSTRDRAGYTF.

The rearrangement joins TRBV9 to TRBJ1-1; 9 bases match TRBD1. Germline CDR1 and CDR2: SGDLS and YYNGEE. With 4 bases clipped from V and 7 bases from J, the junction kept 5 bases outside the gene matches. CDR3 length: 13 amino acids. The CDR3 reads CASSPQGAGEAFF. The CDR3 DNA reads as TGTGCCAGCAGCCCACAGGGGGCGGGTGAAGCTTTCTTT.

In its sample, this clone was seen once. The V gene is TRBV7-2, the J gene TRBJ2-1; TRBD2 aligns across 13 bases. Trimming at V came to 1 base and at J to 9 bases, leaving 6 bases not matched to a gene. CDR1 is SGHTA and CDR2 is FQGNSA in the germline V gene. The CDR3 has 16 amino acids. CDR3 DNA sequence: TGTGCCAGCAGCTTAGGGACTAGCGGGAGTGGGGTTGAGCAGTTCTTC. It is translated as CASSLGTSGSGVEQFF.

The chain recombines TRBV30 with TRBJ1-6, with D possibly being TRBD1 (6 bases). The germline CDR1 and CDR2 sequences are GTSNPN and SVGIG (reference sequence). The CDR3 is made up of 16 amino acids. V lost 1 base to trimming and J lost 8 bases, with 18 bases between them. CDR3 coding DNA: TGTGCCTGGAGTGCATTAACAGGGAGACTATATTCACCCCTCCACTTT. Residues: CAWSALTGRLYSPLHF.

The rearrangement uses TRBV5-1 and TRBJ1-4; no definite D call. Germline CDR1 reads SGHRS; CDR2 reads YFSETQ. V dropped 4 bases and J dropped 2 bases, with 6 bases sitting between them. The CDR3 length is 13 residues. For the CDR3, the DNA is TGCGCCAGCAGCCCGGGGACTAATGAAAAACTGTTTTTT. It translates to CASSPGTNEKLFF.

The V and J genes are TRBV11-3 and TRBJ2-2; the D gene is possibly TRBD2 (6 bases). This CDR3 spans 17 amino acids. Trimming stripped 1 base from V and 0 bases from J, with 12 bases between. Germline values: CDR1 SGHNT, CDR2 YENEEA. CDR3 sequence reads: CASSLAGDGSNTGELFF. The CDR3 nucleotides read TGTGCCAGCAGCTTAGCGGGGGACGGTTCGAACACCGGGGAGCTGTTTTTT.